The present T cell receptor beta chain was sequenced within a study of metastatic and nonmetastatic thyroid tumors. No treatment of any kind had been given to any patient before thyroid surgery. This clone has at least ten counts. With MiXCR, TCRdb called clones anew from the PCR reads. Seen here are 30,000 to 40,000 clones, 18% observed once, and the top ten hold 9.5% to 15%. The germline V and J ends were trimmed by 5 bases and 9 bases, with 13 bases remaining between them. The CDR3 is made up of 13 amino acids. Looked up from germline, CDR1 is MDHEN and CDR2 is SYDVKM. The V gene is TRBV28, the J gene TRBJ2-2; D unresolved. The source material was blood. This sequence originates from a male donor with papillary thyroid cancer or a benign thyroid nodule (not recorded which). Some clones in this sample may be carry-over from other donors' samples. In DNA form, the CDR3 reads TGTGCCAGCAGTCCCGCAGGCATCCGGGAGCTGTTTTTT. As protein: CASSPAGIRELFF.